These T cell receptor beta chains were read from a single sample in a study of T cell repertoires in cytomegalovirus infection. From the reads, TCRdb called clonotypes with MiXCR, one entry per CDR3 protein. The sample includes 250,000 to 300,000 distinct CDR3 sequences, approximately 15% seen only once; the top ten take more than 45%. The sequenced sample consisted of CD8+ T cells from PBMCs. The receptors come from a human donor in good health (CMV status not recorded). Some clones in this sample may be carry-over from other donors' samples. CDR3s include the opening cysteine and the closing phenylalanine or tryptophan. D genes are given only for firm matches. Where a row states a size, it is once, few, many or the class of an expanded clone; other rows omit it.

>.|many|TRBV11-2|TRBJ2-7
TGTGCCAGCAGATTCGGGGGTTTCTCCTACGAGCAGTACTTC
CASRFGGFSYEQYF
>TRBD1|.|TRBV15|TRBJ1-5
TGTGCCACCAGCAGAGATATTGGGGGACAGGAGATGATTAGCAATCAGCCCCAGCATTTT
CATSRDIGGQEMISNQPQHF
>.|many|TRBV6-2/TRBV6-3|TRBJ1-1
TGTGCCAGCCGCCCTTTGTACTCGAACACTGAAGCTTTCTTT
CASRPLYSNTEAFF
>.|few|TRBV11-1|TRBJ1-1
TGTGCCAGCAGCTTAAACGCTGCAGGGCAAATGAACACTGAAGCTTTCTTT
CASSLNAAGQMNTEAFF
>.|few|TRBV20-1|TRBJ1-1
TGCAGTGTAGGGGTGACGGCTGAAGCTTTCTTT
CSVGVTAEAFF
>.|few|TRBV2|TRBJ2-6
TGTGCCAGCAGCGGACGGCCTTCCACCAGCGTCCTGACTTTC
CASSGRPSTSVLTF
>TRBD1|few|TRBV19|TRBJ2-3
TGTGCCAGTAGTCTCGGGACAGGGCCAGATACGCAGTATTTT
CASSLGTGPDTQYF
>.|many|TRBV10-3|TRBJ1-2
TGTGCCATCAGTGACGCGGACAGAAAAGGCTACACCTTC
CAISDADRKGYTF
>TRBD1|.|TRBV5-1|TRBJ2-7
TGCGCCAGCAGCATGGGACAGGGGGCGGCCTACGAGCAGTACTTC
CASSMGQGAAYEQYF
>TRBD1|many|TRBV7-2|TRBJ2-7
TGTGCCAGCAGCTTGGCGGGTTTCGAGGGACAGCTTCACCTTATCTACGAGCAGTACTTC
CASSLAGFEGQLHLIYEQYF
>.|many|TRBV28|TRBJ2-3
TGTGCCAGCAGTTTTGCCTCAACCGCTAGCAGCGATACGCAGTATTTT
CASSFASTASSDTQYF
>.|.|TRBV29-1|TRBJ1-2
TGCAGCGTTGAAGATCGTGCAGACCACTATGGCTACACCTTC
CSVEDRADHYGYTF
>.|few|TRBV11-2|TRBJ2-7
TGTGCCAGCAGCCCTGGTAGGGGCGGGGAGCAGTACTTC
CASSPGRGGEQYF
>.|.|TRBV28|TRBJ2-7
TGTGCCAGCAGTTTGACCGACGGGCAGTCATCCTACGAGCAGTACTTC
CASSLTDGQSSYEQYF
>.|few|TRBV29-1|TRBJ2-7
TGCAGCGTTCTAAGACAGGTAACGGGGACCTACGAGCAGTACTTC
CSVLRQVTGTYEQYF
>TRBD2|few|TRBV4-1|TRBJ2-1
TGCGCCAGCAGCGACCCGGGGGCTAGCGGGGTAAATGAGCAGTTCTTC
CASSDPGASGVNEQFF
>TRBD1|few|TRBV6-5|TRBJ2-5
TGTGCCAGCAAAGTAGGACAGGGAATAGAGACCCAGTACTTC
CASKVGQGIETQYF